One sample yielded the 10 T cell receptor beta chains listed below, sequenced in a study of blood T cell repertoires in COVID-19. Only in-frame clones appear in the TCRdb table, and some are missing; sequencing was by immunoSEQ multiplex PCR. The sample records hundreds of thousands of clones, 86% being singletons. The sequenced material came from PBMCs or T cells enriched from blood (not recorded which). All receptors come from a woman between 40 and 50 years old with acute COVID-19.

The V call is TRBV11-3, the J call TRBJ1-1, with TRBD1 matching over 10 bases. V shed 5 bases, J shed 5 bases, and the junction held 11 bases outside the gene matches. Germline CDR1 is SGHNT and CDR2 is YENEEA. The CDR3 consists of 16 residues. CDR3 sequence reads: CASSLAGQGRATEAFF. CDR3 bases: TGTGCCAGCAGCCTCGCGGGACAGGGGCGGGCGACTGAAGCTTTCTTT.

V gene TRBV6-5 combines with J gene TRBJ1-1, with a possible D match to TRBD1 (5 bases). This CDR3 contains 14 residues. The germline gives CDR1 MNHEY, CDR2 SVGAGI. V lost 4 bases and J 1 base, leaving 10 bases between the germline ends. CDR3 loop: CASSLMDTNTEAFF. CDR3 sequence (DNA): TGTGCCAGCAGTTTAATGGACACGAACACTGAAGCTTTCTTT.

The V gene is TRBV20-1, the J gene TRBJ2-2; TRBD2 matches 15 bases. V lost 3 bases to trimming and J lost 5 bases; unmatched junction nucleotides: 4. This CDR3 has 16 residues. From germline, CDR1 is DFQATT and CDR2 SNEGSKA (reference sequence). CDR3 loop: CSASGLAGGGTGELFF. The DNA of the CDR3 is TGCAGTGCTAGTGGACTAGCGGGAGGGGGAACCGGGGAGCTGTTTTTT.

The chain has TRBV11-3 and TRBJ2-3; 10 bases align to TRBD1. The CDR3 sequence is 15 residues long. Germline values: CDR1 SGHNT, CDR2 YENEEA. With V trimmed by 5 bases and J by 9 bases, 11 bases remained unmatched. The DNA for the CDR3 is TGTGCCAGCAGCGGCCCGGGACAGGGGCGGGGAACGCAGTATTTT. Its protein product is CASSGPGQGRGTQYF.

This sequence joins TRBV5-6 and TRBJ2-3; 11 bases are shared with TRBD1. The CDR3 length is 15 residues. Germline V CDR1 and CDR2: SGHDT, YYEEEE. The trim removed 4 bases at V and 5 bases at J, leaving 6 bases unmatched. CDR3 DNA sequence: TGTGCCAGCAGCGTAGGACAGGGGGCGGGAGATACGCAGTATTTT. Protein: CASSVGQGAGDTQYF.

This sequence joins TRBV14 and TRBJ1-1; tentative D call: TRBD1 (6 bases). Germline V gives CDR1 SGHDN, CDR2 FVKESK. The CDR3 is 13 residues long. The germline V and J ends were trimmed by 5 bases and 1 base, with 8 bases remaining between them. CDR3: CASSAQGNTEAFF. The CDR3 DNA reads as TGTGCCAGCAGCGCACAGGGGAACACTGAAGCTTTCTTT.

This clone has just a few counts. The chain employs TRBV7-2 and TRBJ2-7; D gene ambiguous. The germline V gene encodes CDR1 SGHTA and CDR2 FQGNSA. CDR3 size: 16 residues. With 4 bases removed from V and 6 bases from J, the gap between germline ends came to 22 bases. The CDR3 DNA reads TGTGCCAGCAGCTCGAGGCTCGGCCAGATATTCGGCGAGCAGTACTTC. This codes for CASSSRLGQIFGEQYF.

The chain is built from TRBV4-2 and TRBJ1-5; D may be TRBD1 (5 bases). Germline V gene sequence: CDR1 LGHNA, CDR2 YNFKEQ. The CDR3 runs 14 residues. V shed 1 base and J shed 5 bases, with 9 bases lying between them. The CDR3, as DNA: TGTGCCAGCAGCCAAGTAACCAGGGATCAGCCCCAGCATTTT. Translation: CASSQVTRDQPQHF.

This clone appeared once. This chain's CDR3 is CASSKAASGRQETQYF. In DNA, the CDR3 is TGTGCCAGCAGCAAAGCGGCTAGCGGGAGGCAAGAGACCCAGTACTTC. The chain employs TRBV21-1 and TRBJ2-5; whether TRBD2, the table's D call, matches the DNA was not checked. TRBV21-1 is flagged as a pseudogene. CDR3 length: 16 residues.

This clone occurred once. The chain employs TRBV5-5 and TRBJ2-5; TRBD1 might be the D (6 bases). This CDR3 has 15 residues. V was trimmed by 4 bases and J by 5 bases, leaving 18 bases between them. Germline V CDR1 and CDR2: SGHKS, YYEKEE (reference sequence). The CDR3 nucleotides are TGTGCCAGCAGCGGGCCGGGACATATAGGGGAGACCCAGTACTTC. Translation: CASSGPGHIGETQYF. Variable domain in full (rest from reference TRBV5-5 and TRBJ2-5): DAGVTQSPTHLIKTRGQQVTLRCSPISGHKSVSWYQQVLGQGPQFIFQYYEKEERGRGNFPDRFSARQFPNYSSELNVNALLLGDSALYLCASSGPGHIGETQYFGPGTRLLVL.